The clone carrying this T cell receptor beta chain has ten or more counts. Its specificity is not known. This CDR3 has 16 amino acids. The V gene's germline CDR1 is MGHRA and CDR2 YSYEKL. Trimming took 3 bases from V and 0 from J, leaving 12 bases between them. As the template, RNA transcripts were used to amplify TCR beta CDR3 regions. HTBI primers served in a first-round RT-PCR, which a second-round multiplex PCR followed. Each CDR3 protein gets one entry after TCRdb re-called the multiplex PCR reads with MiXCR. Of about 390,000 distinct CDR3 sequences in the sample, roughly 15% were seen once. This entry comes from a study of Graves' ophthalmopathy and Graves' hyperthyroidism. Study-wide context: Before any treatment was given, at initial diagnosis, peripheral blood was collected.

General study findings and limits: Blood repertoires reportedly contained most expanded thyroid clonotypes above 0.001 frequency.

Input material: peripheral blood. This receptor was taken from an adult woman with stable Graves' hyperthyroidism. The chain has TRBV4-1 and TRBJ1-3; D gene ambiguous. The CDR3 DNA reads TGCGCCAGCAGCCACCCTATGAAGAGCTCTGGAAACACCATATATTTT. Protein sequence: CASSHPMKSSGNTIYF.